A selection of T cell receptor beta chains follows, all from one sample in a study of cytomegalovirus exposure and HLA in healthy donors. Method: immunoSEQ multiplex PCR; TCRdb's copy keeps in-frame clones and lacks some. This sample contains fewer than 200,000 clones. Specimen: PBMCs. The receptors were sampled from a woman aged 60 to 75 in good health and CMV-seronegative. Both conserved end residues are part of each CDR3. Fields, in order: V gene, J gene, D gene, CDR3 protein, CDR3 DNA. A D gene is named only where the DNA matches it firmly.

v_gene: TRBV2; j_gene: TRBJ2-7; d_gene: TRBD2; CDR3aa: CASSGTSATYEQYF; CDR3nt: TGTGCCAGCAGTGGGACTAGCGCGACCTACGAGCAGTACTTC
v_gene: TRBV21-1; j_gene: TRBJ1-2; d_gene: -; CDR3aa: CASSKRDRGRDGYTF; CDR3nt: TGTGCCAGCAGCAAAAGAGACAGGGGGCGGGATGGCTACACCTTC
v_gene: TRBV5-1; j_gene: TRBJ1-2; d_gene: TRBD1; CDR3aa: CASSLDSPGGYGYTF; CDR3nt: TGCGCCAGCAGCTTGGACAGTCCAGGGGGCTATGGCTACACCTTC
v_gene: TRBV7-8; j_gene: TRBJ2-5; d_gene: -; CDR3aa: CASSLVRQRETQYF; CDR3nt: TGTGCCAGCAGCTTAGTCAGACAGAGGGAGACCCAGTACTTC
v_gene: TRBV2; j_gene: TRBJ2-5; d_gene: -; CDR3aa: CASYTYSTQETQYF; CDR3nt: TGTGCCAGCTATACGTATTCTACGCAAGAGACCCAGTACTTC
v_gene: TRBV7-9; j_gene: TRBJ1-5; d_gene: -; CDR3aa: CASSPMGHLDQPQHF; CDR3nt: TGTGCCAGCAGCCCGATGGGCCATCTTGATCAGCCCCAGCATTTT
v_gene: TRBV9; j_gene: TRBJ2-1; d_gene: TRBD2; CDR3aa: CASSESSGLSSYNEQFF; CDR3nt: TGTGCCAGCAGCGAGTCTAGCGGCCTGAGCTCCTACAATGAGCAGTTCTTC
v_gene: TRBV27; j_gene: TRBJ2-2; d_gene: TRBD2; CDR3aa: CASSPPRLAGGLRNGELFF; CDR3nt: TGTGCCAGCAGCCCCCCCCGGCTAGCGGGAGGTCTCCGTAACGGGGAGCTGTTTTTT
v_gene: TRBV11-2; j_gene: TRBJ2-1; d_gene: -; CDR3aa: CASSLSARVDEQFF; CDR3nt: TGTGCCAGCAGCTTAAGCGCTAGAGTTGATGAGCAGTTCTTC
v_gene: TRBV6-5; j_gene: TRBJ1-3; d_gene: -; CDR3aa: CASRPTGRNTIYF; CDR3nt: TGTGCCAGCAGGCCAACAGGGAGAAACACCATATATTTT